The 6 T cell receptor beta chains reported below all come from one sample, sequenced in a study of OX40 agonist ivuxolimab in advanced cancers. Clones were read by immunoSEQ multiplex PCR, and TCRdb kept only the in-frame ones, dropping some. The table shows tens of thousands of clones, with more than 75% occurring only once. The starting material was CD4+ or CD8+ T cells sorted from blood, obtained in a trial of the OX40 agonist ivuxolimab. The origin of the receptors is an adult with an advanced solid tumor such as melanoma, head and neck, liver or kidney cancer.

V and J are TRBV5-6 and TRBJ2-6; no clear D gene. The CDR3 has 15 residues. Germline V lookup: CDR1 SGHDT, CDR2 YYEEEE. The ends were cut back, 1 base at V and 0 bases at J, with 5 bases in the middle. CDR3 in amino acids: CASSLRHSGANVLTF. In DNA form, the CDR3 reads TGTGCCAGCAGCTTGCGGCACTCTGGGGCCAACGTCCTGACTTTC.

This clone was counted only a few times. The chain joins TRBV7-3 to TRBJ1-1; possibly TRBD1 for D (6 bases). The CDR3 has 13 residues. Germline CDR1 is SGHTA and CDR2 is FQGTGA. V was pared by 3 bases and J by 1 base, with 6 bases between. The CDR3, as DNA: TGTGCCAGCAGCTTGGGGGCGAACACTGAAGCTTTCTTT. Residues: CASSLGANTEAFF. The variable domain in full, with the rest retrieved from reference TRBV7-3 and TRBJ1-1, is GAGVSQTPSNKVTEKGKYVELRCDPISGHTALYWYRQSLGQGPEFLIYFQGTGAADDSGLPNDRFFAVRPEGSVSTLKIQRTERGDSAVYLCASSLGANTEAFFGQGTRLTVV.

The CDR3 DNA sequence: TGTGCCAGCAGTTGGGAGCGGGAGCTGTTTTTT. As protein: CASSWERELFF. The chain joins TRBV6-5 to TRBJ2-2, with D maybe TRBD2 (5 bases). Germline CDR1 and CDR2: MNHEY and SVGAGI. The CDR3 spans 11 residues. With 4 bases removed from V and 9 bases from J, the gap between germline ends came to 6 bases.

This clone showed up just a few times. The gene calls are TRBV18 and TRBJ2-5; no reliable D call. Trimming left V 3 bases short and J 3 bases short, with 2 bases between. Germline CDR1 and CDR2: KGHSH and LQKENI. CDR3 length: 11 residues. CDR3 nucleotide sequence: TGTGCCAGCTCACCCGAAGAGACCCAGTACTTC. Its protein is CASSPEETQYF. Using reference TRBV18 and TRBJ2-5 for the parts outside the CDR3, the full variable domain is NAGVMQNPRHLVRRRGQEARLRCSPMKGHSHVYWYRQLPEEGLKFMVYLQKENIIDESGMPKERFSAEFPKEGPSILRIQQVVRGDSAAYFCASSPEETQYFGPGTRLLVL.

V gene TRBV25-1 combines with J gene TRBJ2-1; 7 bases fit TRBD2. With V trimmed by 6 bases and J by 8 bases, 10 bases remained unmatched. The CDR3 loop spans 14 amino acids. Per the germline V gene, CDR1 is MGHDK and CDR2 is SYGVNS. The CDR3 nucleotides read TGTGCCAGCAGGCCTTCGGGAGGAGGAGATGAGCAGTTCTTC. Protein: CASRPSGGGDEQFF.

The chain carries TRBV21-1 and TRBJ1-1; the table names TRBD1, a call not compared with the DNA. TRBV21-1 is termed a pseudogene. The CDR3 length is 13 residues. CDR3 sequence (DNA): TGTGCCAGCATCGACAGGGGTTCCACTGAAGCTTTCTTT. Protein: CASIDRGSTEAFF.